This entry lists 14 T cell receptor beta chains sequenced from one sample in a study of T cell changes during pregnancy in multiple sclerosis. Here immunoSEQ multiplex PCR was the method, and the copy in TCRdb shows in-frame clones only, minus some. The sample lists 85,000 to 100,000 clones, 91% occurring once. The material sequenced was peripheral blood, taken before pregnancy. These receptors all stem from a female donor with multiple sclerosis, enrolled in a pregnancy study.

The chain joins TRBV27 to TRBJ1-5, with 10 bases identical to TRBD1. Germline CDR1 reads MNHEY; CDR2 reads SMNVEV (reference sequence). The CDR3 runs 15 residues. V shed 5 bases, J shed 2 bases, and the junction held 3 bases outside the gene matches. CDR3 nucleotides: TGTGCCAGCAGTCCCGGGACAGGGGGCAATCAGCCCCAGCATTTT. Amino acid sequence: CASSPGTGGNQPQHF.

DNA of the CDR3: TGTGCCAGTAGTATAGGTCAACTAGCGGGTAACAATGAGCAGTTCTTC. Its protein product is CASSIGQLAGNNEQFF. V gene TRBV19 combines with J gene TRBJ2-1, with 9 bases fitting TRBD2. The CDR3 spans 16 residues. J lost 5 bases, V lost 1 base, and 6 bases had no gene match. Germline V gives CDR1 LNHDA, CDR2 SQIVND (reference sequence).

This chain joins TRBV10-1 and TRBJ1-4, with D possibly TRBD1 on 5 matching bases. Looked up from germline, CDR1 is WNHNN and CDR2 is SYGVQD (reference sequence). Trimming removed 8 bases at V and 12 bases at J, with 19 bases between. There are 13 residues in the CDR3. The CDR3 DNA reads TGCGCCAGCTTTGATCAGGGTAGGAGGGAACTGTTTTTT. Residues: CASFDQGRRELFF.

The chain has TRBV18 and TRBJ2-7; 8 bases map to TRBD2. CDR1 is KGHSH and CDR2 is LQKENI in the germline V gene. The trim removed 3 bases at V and 2 bases at J, leaving 3 bases unmatched. The CDR3 has 14 residues. In DNA, the CDR3 is TGTGCCAGCTCACCGCGGGGGGTCCCCTACGAGCAGTACTTC. Its protein product is CASSPRGVPYEQYF.

The V and J genes are TRBV7-2 and TRBJ1-6; D ambiguous. The V end lost 4 bases, the J end lost 6 bases, and 16 bases lay between the germline ends. CDR3 length: 16 amino acids. Germline V gene data show CDR1 as SGHTA and CDR2 as FQGNSA. The CDR3 bases are TGTGCCAGCAGCTCCGGTCCGAGGCAGATTAATTCACCCCTCCACTTT. Its protein is CASSSGPRQINSPLHF. Full variable domain (rest looked up from reference TRBV7-2 and TRBJ1-6): GAGVSQSPSNKVTEKGKDVELRCDPISGHTALYWYRQSLGQGLEFLIYFQGNSAPDKSGLPSDRFSAERTGGSVSTLTIQRTQQEDSAVYLCASSSGPRQINSPLHFGNGTRLTVT.

The rearrangement links TRBV2 to TRBJ1-1; no clear D. CDR1 and CDR2 (germline): SNHLY, FYNNEI. V lost 6 bases and J lost 0, with 8 bases in between. This CDR3 comprises 13 residues. In DNA, the CDR3 is TGTGCCAGCAGAGTCACAGTGAACACTGAAGCTTTCTTT. Translation gives CASRVTVNTEAFF.

The chain recombines TRBV19 with TRBJ2-5; D possibly corresponds to TRBD2 (7 bases). Germline V CDR1 and CDR2: LNHDA, SQIVND (reference sequence). Trimming shortened V by 6 bases and J by 4 bases, and 12 bases separated the two germline ends. The CDR3 length is 13 residues. The CDR3 nucleotides are TGTGCCAGTAGCCGGGGGGCGGGAGAGACCCAGTACTTC. Its protein product is CASSRGAGETQYF.

Of note for this clone: This same CDR3 is encoded by further DNA sequences in the sample. The chain recombines TRBV7-9 with TRBJ1-1; 11 bases align to TRBD1. This CDR3 contains 14 residues. Trimming took 5 bases from V and 3 from J; bases not matched to a gene: 2. From germline, CDR1 is SEHNR and CDR2 FQNEAQ (reference sequence). CDR3 loop: CASSPGQGDTEAFF. DNA of the CDR3: TGTGCCAGCAGCCCGGGACAGGGGGACACTGAAGCTTTCTTT.

This chain's CDR3 is CATSRDLGAEQYF. The CDR3 nucleotides are TGTGCCACCAGCAGAGATTTGGGAGCCGAGCAGTACTTC. V and J are TRBV15 and TRBJ2-7, with TRBD2 as a possible D gene (5 bases). Per germline, CDR1 LNHNV and CDR2 YYDKDF (reference sequence). Trimming took 0 bases from V and 6 from J, leaving 9 bases between them. There are 13 residues in the CDR3.

This clone has a single count. This chain links TRBV7-6 with TRBJ1-3; TRBD1 matches at 7 bases. J gave up 0 bases and V 7 bases, and 12 bases lay outside the gene matches. Germline V gene data show CDR1 as SGHVS and CDR2 as FNYEAQ. This CDR3 has 17 amino acids. CDR3 region: CASTTGSGQSSGNTIYF. CDR3 DNA sequence: TGTGCCAGCACTACCGGGTCGGGACAGAGCTCTGGAAACACCATATATTTT. Based on the CDR3 plus reference TRBV7-6 and TRBJ1-3, the full variable domain is GAGVSQSPRYKVTKRGQDVALRCDPISGHVSLYWYRQALGQGPEFLTYFNYEAQQDKSGLPNDRFSAERPEGSISTLTIQRTEQRDSAMYRCASTTGSGQSSGNTIYFGEGSWLTVV.

The chain has TRBV30 and TRBJ1-5; no definite D call. This CDR3 region has 12 residues. Germline CDR1 reads GTSNPN; CDR2 reads SVGIG (reference sequence). Trimming cost V 2 bases and J 6 bases, with 8 bases left between them. The CDR3 is CAWSLEGQPQHF. For the CDR3, the DNA is TGTGCCTGGAGTCTCGAGGGTCAGCCCCAGCATTTT.

The chain uses TRBV11-2 and TRBJ1-1; D gene ambiguous. V was pared by 4 bases and J by 3 bases, with 9 bases between. Per germline, CDR1 SGHAT and CDR2 FQNNGV. The CDR3 is 13 amino acids. CDR3: CASSSALDTEAFF. In DNA form, the CDR3 reads TGTGCCAGCAGCTCCGCCCTAGACACTGAAGCTTTCTTT.

J is TRBJ2-5 and V is TRBV7-3; 7 positions match TRBD1. The V and J ends lost 5 bases and 2 bases, in that order; junction bases with no gene match: 2. Germline loops: CDR1 SGHTA, CDR2 FQGTGA. The CDR3 runs to 13 residues. In DNA, the CDR3 is TGTGCCAGCAGCCGGGGACAGCAAGAGACCCAGTACTTC. Translated: CASSRGQQETQYF.

V is TRBV6-6 and J is TRBJ2-7; 8 bases are a match to TRBD1. J was trimmed by 2 bases and V by 0 bases; bases with no gene match: 3. This CDR3 contains 15 residues. Germline assignment: CDR1 MNHNY and CDR2 SVGAGI (reference sequence). CDR3 DNA: TGTGCCAGCAGTTACTCGGAGACAGGGGCCTACGAGCAGTACTTC. This gives the protein CASSYSETGAYEQYF.